Shown below are 23 T cell receptor beta chains from a single sample sequenced in a study of shared clonotypes between healthy human individuals. The repertoire was sequenced with immunoSEQ multiplex PCR; TCRdb's copy has only in-frame clones and lacks some. Of 950,000 to 1,300,000 clones detected, around 76% appear once; the ten largest clones hold approximately 1.3%. Sequencing was carried out using memory CD4+ T cells sorted from blood. The subset was: CD45RA-negative fraction. These receptors came from a man younger than 35 in good health.

The chain joins TRBV19 to TRBJ2-3; perhaps TRBD2 as D (5 bases). The CDR3 has 14 residues. V lost 0 bases and J 4 bases, leaving 8 bases between the germline ends. Germline lookup yields CDR1 LNHDA and CDR2 SQIVND (reference sequence). The CDR3: CASSIDLLADTQYF. The CDR3 nucleotides are TGTGCCAGTAGTATAGATCTACTAGCAGATACGCAGTATTTT. Full variable domain (outside the CDR3, taken from reference TRBV19 and TRBJ2-3): DGGITQSPKYLFRKEGQNVTLSCEQNLNHDAMYWYRQDPGQGLRLIYYSQIVNDFQKGDIAEGYSVSREKKESFPLTVTSAQKNPTAFYLCASSIDLLADTQYFGPGTRLTVL.

This chain connects TRBV21-1 to TRBJ2-3; TRBD1 reflects the table's D call only, with no check against the DNA. TRBV21-1 is annotated as a pseudogene. The CDR3 extends over 16 amino acids. CDR3 bases: TGTGCCAGCAGGAGGTCCTTGACAGGGGGCCTGGATACGCAGTATTTT. Protein: CASRRSLTGGLDTQYF.

This chain links TRBV14 with TRBJ1-5; D unresolved. This CDR3 comprises 13 residues. V was trimmed by 4 bases and J by 6 bases, leaving 10 bases between them. The V gene's germline CDR1 is SGHDN and CDR2 FVKESK. CDR3 bases: TGTGCCAGCAGCCGCTCCAGGTTTCAGCCCCAGCATTTT. Translating gives CASSRSRFQPQHF.

The chain links TRBV7-2 to TRBJ1-2, with D tentatively TRBD1 (5 bases). CDR1 and CDR2 (germline): SGHTA, FQGNSA. The V gene lost 0 bases and the J gene lost 7 bases, with 9 bases spanning the gap. This CDR3 has 13 residues. This CDR3 reads CASSLAVGGGYTF. The CDR3 region has the DNA TGTGCCAGCAGCTTAGCTGTGGGGGGTGGCTACACCTTC.

This clone was counted many times. J is TRBJ2-5 and V is TRBV6-5, with 14 bases lining up with TRBD2. With V trimmed by 6 bases and J by 7 bases, 7 bases remained unmatched. Germline assignment: CDR1 MNHEY and CDR2 SVGAGI. The CDR3 runs 15 residues. The CDR3 here is CASRGLAGEKGTQYF. In nucleotides, the CDR3 is TGTGCCAGCAGGGGACTAGCGGGGGAAAAAGGGACCCAGTACTTC.

The J gene is TRBJ1-1, the V gene TRBV7-9, with D tentatively TRBD1 (5 bases). This CDR3 contains 15 residues. Per the germline V gene, CDR1 is SEHNR and CDR2 is FQNEAQ (reference sequence). V dropped 2 bases and J dropped 1 base, with 11 bases sitting between them. Here the CDR3 reads CASSLTGGENTEAFF. CDR3 nucleotides: TGTGCCAGCAGCTTAACGGGGGGAGAGAACACTGAAGCTTTCTTT. Full variable domain (remainder filled in from reference TRBV7-9 and TRBJ1-1): DTGVSQNPRHKITKRGQNVTFRCDPISEHNRLYWYRQTLGQGPEFLTYFQNEAQLEKSRLLSDRFSAERPKGSFSTLEIQRTEQGDSAMYLCASSLTGGENTEAFFGQGTRLTVV.

J is TRBJ2-5 and V is TRBV30; 11 nucleotides align to TRBD2. The CDR3 totals 15 residues. Germline lookup yields CDR1 GTSNPN and CDR2 SVGIG (reference sequence). The trim removed 1 base at V and 4 bases at J, leaving 5 bases unmatched. The CDR3 is CAWSGMGTSGETQYF. CDR3 DNA sequence: TGTGCCTGGAGTGGTATGGGGACTAGCGGAGAGACCCAGTACTTC.

This rearrangement joins TRBV2 to TRBJ2-7, with TRBD1 identical over 9 bases. Germline V gene data show CDR1 as SNHLY and CDR2 as FYNNEI. V gave up 6 bases and J gave up 1 base; unmatched junction bases: 1. This CDR3 contains 13 residues. The CDR3 loop reads CASSGTGSYEQYF. The CDR3, as DNA: TGTGCCAGCAGCGGGACAGGGTCCTACGAGCAGTACTTC.

The rearrangement links TRBV2 to TRBJ2-1; 7 positions agree with TRBD1. V gave up 3 bases and J gave up 13 bases; unmatched junction bases: 6. CDR3 length: 12 amino acids. In germline, CDR1 is SNHLY, CDR2 FYNNEI. The CDR3 nucleotides read TGTGCCAGCAGTGAGAGCAGGGGGACACAGTTCTTC. This sequence encodes CASSESRGTQFF.

This sequence joins TRBV5-1 and TRBJ2-6; D unclear. Trimming removed 6 bases from V and 2 bases from J, with 6 bases in between. Looked up from germline, CDR1 is SGHRS and CDR2 is YFSETQ. The CDR3 totals 13 residues. Here the CDR3 reads CASKEPGANVLTF. As DNA, the CDR3 is TGCGCCAGCAAGGAACCTGGGGCCAACGTCCTGACTTTC. The entire variable domain, with the rest obtained from reference TRBV5-1 and TRBJ2-6, is as follows: KAGVTQTPRYLIKTRGQQVTLSCSPISGHRSVSWYQQTPGQGLQFLFEYFSETQRNKGNFPGRFSGRQFSNSRSEMNVSTLELGDSALYLCASKEPGANVLTFGAGSRLTVL.

This clone showed up just a few times. At the DNA level, this CDR3 is encoded by other sequences in the same sample as well. The rearrangement joins TRBV6-6 to TRBJ1-1, with D unclear. V was trimmed by 4 bases and J by 2 bases, leaving 5 bases between them. Germline CDR1 MNHNY, CDR2 SVGAGI (reference sequence). This CDR3 has 12 amino acids. Written as DNA, the CDR3 is TGTGCCAGCAGTTCCCAAAACACTGAAGCTTTCTTT. This sequence encodes CASSSQNTEAFF.

The V and J genes are TRBV13 and TRBJ1-6; TRBD1 is a possible D gene (5 bases). Germline CDR1 reads PRHDT; CDR2 reads FYEKMQ (reference sequence). Trimming removed 5 bases at V and 5 bases at J, with 16 bases between. The CDR3 loop spans 16 amino acids. The CDR3 sequence is CASSPGPGRHNSPLHF. CDR3 sequence (DNA): TGTGCCAGCAGCCCGGGACCCGGGCGGCATAATTCACCCCTCCACTTT.

J is TRBJ1-2 and V is TRBV28; 7 bases match TRBD1. Per the germline V gene, CDR1 is MDHEN and CDR2 is SYDVKM. Trimming at V came to 6 bases and at J to 4 bases, leaving 8 bases not matched to a gene. The CDR3 has 14 amino acids. Here the CDR3 DNA reads TGTGCCAGCAGCCACCTTCAGGGGGGCTATGGCTACACCTTC. Translated: CASSHLQGGYGYTF.

This rearrangement joins TRBV6-6 to TRBJ2-7; TRBD1 matches 8 bases. V was clipped by 6 bases and J by 6 bases; unmatched bases: 7. The CDR3 contains 13 residues. From germline, CDR1 is MNHNY and CDR2 SVGAGI (reference sequence). The CDR3 coding sequence is TGTGCCAGCAGCCAGACAGGGGCCGGCGAGCAGTACTTC. It yields the protein CASSQTGAGEQYF.

This clone was counted between two and nine times. V gene TRBV7-9 combines with J gene TRBJ2-2; no clear D gene. Trimming took off 2 bases at V and 7 bases at J, with 5 bases between the two ends. From germline, CDR1 is SEHNR and CDR2 FQNEAQ (reference sequence). The CDR3 has 12 residues. The CDR3 DNA reads TGTGCCAGCAGCTTACGGAGCGGGGAGCTGTTTTTT. It codes for CASSLRSGELFF.

The V gene is TRBV13, the J gene TRBJ1-2, with D unclear. CDR3 length equals 16 residues. In germline, CDR1 is PRHDT, CDR2 FYEKMQ (reference sequence). V lost 0 bases to trimming and J lost 4 bases, with 15 bases between them. CDR3 sequence: CASSLGTGIRGYGYTF. The CDR3 DNA reads as TGTGCCAGCAGCTTAGGAACCGGGATCCGGGGCTATGGCTACACCTTC.

In regard to this clone: A far larger clone lies a single base away; this is likely a read error. Other DNA sequences of this sample code for an identical CDR3. V usage is TRBV6-5 and J usage is TRBJ1-1; 8 nucleotides align to TRBD1. Germline CDR1 MNHEY, CDR2 SVGAGI. The J segment lost 1 base and the V segment lost 5 bases, leaving 0 bases of the junction unmatched. The CDR3 consists of 13 residues. The CDR3 DNA follows: TGTGCCAGCAGTGGACAGGGGAACACTGAAGCTTTCTTT. Its protein is CASSGQGNTEAFF.

This clone has more than one count but fewer than ten. This chain connects TRBV15 to TRBJ2-1; 7 bases agree with TRBD2. The CDR3 sequence is 15 residues long. V shed 4 bases and J 1 base; nucleotides not matched to a gene: 4. Per the germline V gene, CDR1 is LNHNV and CDR2 is YYDKDF (reference sequence). This CDR3 reads CATSNPGLSYNEQFF. The CDR3 DNA follows: TGTGCCACCAGCAACCCGGGACTATCCTACAATGAGCAGTTCTTC.

The CDR3: CASSRTSGRAPPDTQYF. The CDR3 DNA sequence: TGTGCCAGCTCACGGACTAGCGGGAGGGCCCCCCCCGATACGCAGTATTTT. J is TRBJ2-3 and V is TRBV18; 15 positions match TRBD2. The CDR3 extends over 17 amino acids. J lost 6 bases, V lost 4 bases, and 8 bases had no gene match. Germline loops: CDR1 KGHSH, CDR2 LQKENI. The entire variable domain, with the rest obtained from reference TRBV18 and TRBJ2-3, is as follows: NAGVMQNPRHLVRRRGQEARLRCSPMKGHSHVYWYRQLPEEGLKFMVYLQKENIIDESGMPKERFSAEFPKEGPSILRIQQVVRGDSAAYFCASSRTSGRAPPDTQYFGPGTRLTVL.

This clone has just one count. The chain carries TRBV27 and TRBJ2-3; weak D call: TRBD1 (5 bases). V was cut by 5 bases and J by 4 bases, with 16 bases left in between. This CDR3 comprises 15 residues. The germline V gene encodes CDR1 MNHEY and CDR2 SMNVEV (reference sequence). This CDR3 is CASSPGIGRADTQYF. Written as DNA, the CDR3 is TGTGCCAGCAGTCCAGGGATCGGTCGGGCAGATACGCAGTATTTT.

The chain couples TRBV6-4 to TRBJ1-2; D is ambiguous. This CDR3 has 15 residues. V dropped 5 bases and J dropped 0 bases, with 13 bases sitting between them. Germline CDR1 is MRHNA and CDR2 is SNTAGT. The chain's CDR3 is CASSSSEGTNYGYTF. The CDR3 bases are TGTGCCAGCAGTTCATCCGAGGGTACTAACTATGGCTACACCTTC.

CDR3: CASSQELDQPQHF. As DNA, the CDR3 is TGCGCCAGCAGCCAAGAATTGGACCAGCCCCAGCATTTT. The gene calls are TRBV4-3 and TRBJ1-5, with D unclear. Trimming left V 0 bases short and J 7 bases short, with 7 bases between. Germline V lookup: CDR1 LGHNA, CDR2 YSLEER. This CDR3 has 13 residues.

This chain joins TRBV7-9 and TRBJ2-7; D possibly corresponds to TRBD2 (5 bases). The CDR3 extends over 14 amino acids. The germline gives CDR1 SEHNR, CDR2 FQNEAQ (reference sequence). Between the trimmed V and J ends, which lost 6 bases and 6 bases, there was a span of 18 bases. The CDR3 DNA follows: TGTGCCAGCAGTCTAGGCCGGGAATTCGGCGAGCAGTACTTC. Residues: CASSLGREFGEQYF.